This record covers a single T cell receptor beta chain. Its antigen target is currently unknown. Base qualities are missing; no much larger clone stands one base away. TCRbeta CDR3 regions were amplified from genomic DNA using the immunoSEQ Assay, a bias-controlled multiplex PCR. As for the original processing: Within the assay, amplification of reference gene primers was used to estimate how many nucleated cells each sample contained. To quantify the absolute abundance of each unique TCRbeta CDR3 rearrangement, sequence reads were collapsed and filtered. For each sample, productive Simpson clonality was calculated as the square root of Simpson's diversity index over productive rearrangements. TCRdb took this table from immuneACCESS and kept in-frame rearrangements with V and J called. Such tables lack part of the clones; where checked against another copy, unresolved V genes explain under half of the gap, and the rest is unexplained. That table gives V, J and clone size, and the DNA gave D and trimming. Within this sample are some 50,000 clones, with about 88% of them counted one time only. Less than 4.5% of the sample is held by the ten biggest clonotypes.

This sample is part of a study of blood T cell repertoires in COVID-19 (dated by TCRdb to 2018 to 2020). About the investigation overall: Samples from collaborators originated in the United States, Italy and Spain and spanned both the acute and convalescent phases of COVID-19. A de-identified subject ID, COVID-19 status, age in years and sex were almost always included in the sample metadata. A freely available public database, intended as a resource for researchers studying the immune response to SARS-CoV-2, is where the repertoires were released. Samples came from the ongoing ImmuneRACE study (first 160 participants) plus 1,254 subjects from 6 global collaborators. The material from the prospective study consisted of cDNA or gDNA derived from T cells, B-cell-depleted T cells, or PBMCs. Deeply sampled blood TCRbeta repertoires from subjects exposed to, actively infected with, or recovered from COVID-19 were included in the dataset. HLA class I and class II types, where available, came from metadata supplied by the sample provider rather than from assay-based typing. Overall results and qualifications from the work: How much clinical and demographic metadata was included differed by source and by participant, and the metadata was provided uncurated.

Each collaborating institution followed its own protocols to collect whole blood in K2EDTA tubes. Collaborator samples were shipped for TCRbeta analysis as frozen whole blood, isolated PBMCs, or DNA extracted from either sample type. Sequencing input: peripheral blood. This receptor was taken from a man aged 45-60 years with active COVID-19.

The nucleotide sequence reads TGCGCCAGCAGCTCAAGCGCTTCGCAAGAGACCCAGTACTTC. This sequence encodes CASSSSASQETQYF. The sequence links TRBV5-1 to TRBJ2-5, with the D gene not clear enough to name. From cysteine to phenylalanine, the CDR3 is 14 amino acids long. The retained sequence is limited to the CDR3, 42 bases, with the frame set at the first base. Taken from the germline V gene, the CDR1 and CDR2 loops are SGHRS and YFSETQ. V drops 3 bases and J drops 2 bases, leaving 11 bases in between.